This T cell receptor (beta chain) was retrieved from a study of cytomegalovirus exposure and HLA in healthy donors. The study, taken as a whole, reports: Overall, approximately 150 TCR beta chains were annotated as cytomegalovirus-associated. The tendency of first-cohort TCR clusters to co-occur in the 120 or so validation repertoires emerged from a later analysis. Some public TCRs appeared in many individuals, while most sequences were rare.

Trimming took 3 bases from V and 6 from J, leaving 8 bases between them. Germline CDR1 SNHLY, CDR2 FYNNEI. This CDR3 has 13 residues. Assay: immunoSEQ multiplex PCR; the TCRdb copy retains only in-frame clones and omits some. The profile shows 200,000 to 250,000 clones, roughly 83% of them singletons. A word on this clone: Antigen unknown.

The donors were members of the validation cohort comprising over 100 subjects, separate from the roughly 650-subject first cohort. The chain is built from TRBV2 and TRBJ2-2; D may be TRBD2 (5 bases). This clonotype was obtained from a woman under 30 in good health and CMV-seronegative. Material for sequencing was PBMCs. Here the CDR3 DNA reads TGTGCCAGCAGTGAGTCGAGGGCCGGGGAGCTGTTTTTT. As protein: CASSESRAGELFF.